This T cell receptor (beta chain) was profiled in a study of beta chain features in type 1 diabetes. TCRB transcripts that were expressed got sequenced, as all of the isolated RNA had been reverse transcribed. Here immunoSEQ multiplex PCR was the method, and the copy in TCRdb shows in-frame clones only, minus some. The data contain about 660,000 clones, over 13% of them singletons. Study-wide findings and caveats: In all four CD4+ subsets, TCRB CDR3 length was significantly, moderately reduced in type 1 diabetes. Compared with healthy donors, patients appeared to share more similar naive, central memory and regulatory TCRB repertoires. HLA influence on TCRB rearrangement stayed unresolved here. Fewer junction insertions and more nucleotide deletions appeared in type 1 diabetes patients.

The V and J ends lost 4 bases and 6 bases respectively, with 5 bases between them. The CDR3 has 11 amino acids. Germline CDR1 reads SGHDT; CDR2 reads YYEEEE. A remark on this clone: Its target is not known.

The chain combines TRBV5-6 with TRBJ2-1; no clear D. The clonotype was recovered from a young man with type 1 diabetes. The sample taken for sequencing was naive CD4+ T cells from blood. CDR3 loop: CASSNANEQFF. The CDR3 DNA reads TGTGCCAGCAGCAACGCCAATGAGCAGTTCTTC.